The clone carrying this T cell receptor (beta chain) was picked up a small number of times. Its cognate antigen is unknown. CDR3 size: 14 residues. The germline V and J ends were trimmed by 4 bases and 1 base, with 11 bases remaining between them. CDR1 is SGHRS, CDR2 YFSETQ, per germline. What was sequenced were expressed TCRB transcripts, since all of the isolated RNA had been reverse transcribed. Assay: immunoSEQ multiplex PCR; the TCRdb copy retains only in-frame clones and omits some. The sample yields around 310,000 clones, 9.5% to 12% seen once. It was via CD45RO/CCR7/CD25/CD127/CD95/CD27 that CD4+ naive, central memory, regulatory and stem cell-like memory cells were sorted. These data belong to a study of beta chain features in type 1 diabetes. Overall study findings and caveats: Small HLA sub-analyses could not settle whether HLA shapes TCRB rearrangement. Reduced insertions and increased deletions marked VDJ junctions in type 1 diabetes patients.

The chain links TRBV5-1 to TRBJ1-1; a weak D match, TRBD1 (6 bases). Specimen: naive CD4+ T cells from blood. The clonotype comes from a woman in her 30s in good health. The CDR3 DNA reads TGCGCCAGCAGCCCGGGGACACGGAACACTGAAGCTTTCTTT. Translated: CASSPGTRNTEAFF.